The 3 T cell receptor beta chains presented below share a single source sample, sequenced in a study of identical twins. Each CDR3 protein gets one entry after TCRdb re-called the 5' RACE reads with MiXCR. The sample has 250,000 or so distinct CDR3 sequences, about 8% seen once. In addition, the sample was reused for a study of yellow fever vaccine responses in identical twins.

Sequencing used CD8+ T cells sorted from blood. The origin of the receptors is a woman younger than 30 in good health.

This clonotype was counted ten times or more. CDR3 region: CASSLVAAPYNEQFF. Written as DNA, the CDR3 is TGTGCCAGCAGCTTAGTAGCGGCGCCCTACAATGAGCAGTTCTTC. This chain uses TRBV7-9 with TRBJ2-1; TRBD2 might be the D (6 bases). The germline V and J ends were trimmed by 1 base and 2 bases, with 9 bases remaining between them. This CDR3 has 15 amino acids. Germline V gene lookup returns CDR1 SEHNR and CDR2 FQNEAQ (reference sequence).

Ten or more counts support this clonotype. The V gene is TRBV7-9, the J gene TRBJ2-7, with D tentatively TRBD1 (6 bases). The CDR3 spans 14 residues. Trimming stripped 8 bases from V and 6 bases from J, with 20 bases between. Germline V gene data show CDR1 as SEHNR and CDR2 as FQNEAQ (reference sequence). The CDR3 loop is CASRPVQGPGEQYF. The CDR3 DNA reads TGTGCCAGCCGACCCGTACAGGGACCCGGCGAGCAGTACTTC.

V gene TRBV6-1 combines with J gene TRBJ2-7, with 11 bases matching TRBD1. The germline V gene encodes CDR1 MNHNS and CDR2 SASEGT. This CDR3 comprises 15 residues. The trim removed 6 bases at V and 5 bases at J, leaving 9 bases unmatched. The CDR3 coding sequence is TGTGCCAGCAGAAGGACAGGGGGCTCGCGGGACGAGCAGTACTTC. Its protein is CASRRTGGSRDEQYF.